This T cell receptor (beta chain) is from a study of Ad26.COV2.S vaccination and SARS-CoV-2 variants (dated by TCRdb to the early 2020s). At the level of the whole study: Vaccine-arm donors came from COV1001, a multicentre, randomized, double-blind, placebo-controlled phase I-IIa trial of Ad26.COV2.S in healthy adults. Ad26.COV2.S was administered intramuscularly at 5 x 10^10 or 1 x 10^11 viral particles, either as a single shot or as two shots given 56 days apart. The specificity and breadth of SARS-CoV-2-reactive T cell receptors after Ad26.COV2.S vaccination were assessed by TCRbeta repertoire sequencing. A total of 32 samples were included in the TCR-sequenced set, comprising some 20 Ad26.COV2.S vaccine recipients, 5 placebo recipients and 8 SARS-CoV-2 convalescent individuals. Trial participants were randomized into five groups of five, in which low-dose or high-dose Ad26.COV2.S was given once or twice, or placebo was given on both occasions. Blinding of investigators to trial group allocation was maintained during experiments and outcome assessment.

This clone was recorded once. The antigen it binds to is not known. Nothing much larger sits one base from this clone, and base qualities are not available. Results and caveats for the whole study, not just this receptor: Higher spike-specific TCR breadth was observed in Ad26.COV2.S recipients than in placebo recipients (P = 0.0014). Comparable non-spike TCR breadth was observed between vaccine and placebo recipients, consistent with only spike being contained in the vaccine. It was noted by the authors that total T cell responses may have been underestimated by the TCR breadth and depth analyses. After vaccination, spike-specific CD8+ and CD4+ T cell responses were reported to show substantial breadth. The study was not powered to compare responses between vaccine doses or regimens.

What the treatment or condition label conveys for this sample: some 20 received Ad26.COV2.S at low or high dose, single or two shots; about 5 received placebo; per-sample allocation not given. For vaccine and placebo recipients, the sequenced repertoires came from samples collected on day 63 after the first injection. In Cohort 1b, about two dozen adults aged 18-55 years were enrolled at a single site in Boston, USA, between 29 July and 7 August 2020. As a vaccine, Ad26.COV2.S was a replication-incompetent adenovirus type 26 vector that expressed a prefusion-stabilized SARS-CoV-2 spike protein derived from the original Wuhan strain. From V the trimming removes 5 bases and from J it removes 4 bases, while the gene matches leave 9 bases of the junction unaccounted for. Inclusive of the bounding cysteine and phenylalanine, the CDR3 is 15 residues long. Here the CDR3 DNA is all that survives: 45 bases in frame from base 1. CDR1 SGHTA and CDR2 FQGNSA were looked up in the germline V gene.

TCRbeta CDR3 regions were sequenced with the immunoSEQ Assay. After extraction, genomic DNA underwent amplification by bias-controlled multiplex PCR, followed by high-throughput sequencing. The authors processed their data as follows. To quantify the absolute abundance of every unique TCRbeta CDR3 region, sequences were collapsed and filtered. T cell fraction was estimated by normalizing TCRbeta template counts to usable DNA, with usable DNA measured through amplification of reference genes found in all nucleated cells. Repertoire TCRs were annotated as SARS-CoV-2-specific by exact matching of V gene, CDR3 amino acid sequence and J gene to a known reactive TCR set. The reference SARS-CoV-2 TCR set was obtained from MIRA and was filtered for enrichment in COVID-19-positive ImmuneCODE repertoires, whereby public or cross-reactive TCRs were removed. Using the MIRA antigens, annotated TCRs were further analysed by specific ORF or by position within an ORF. Depth was the summed frequency of annotated unique rearrangements, while breadth was defined as annotated unique rearrangements over total unique productive rearrangements. TCR breadth was compared between groups using two-sided Wilcoxon rank-sum tests. TCRdb provides this immuneACCESS table in a form limited to in-frame rearrangements. Some clones are lacking; in checked studies, under half of them reflect an unresolved V gene, and why the rest are absent is not known. V and J calls and clone size are those listed in that table; D and trimming were worked out from the DNA. The sample yields 300,000 to 400,000 clones; just over 85% were counted once. Clones ranked in the top ten supply approximately 1.9% of the sample.

The sequences come from peripheral blood, collected in a trial of Ad26.COV2.S vaccine versus placebo. The sequence joins TRBV7-2 to TRBJ1-1; TRBD1 matches 8 bases in the middle. The TCR was taken from a person between 18 and 65 years old who received the Ad26.COV2.S COVID-19 vaccine or a placebo. Here is the DNA: TGTGCCAGCAGCGCCCAGACAGGGGTGGGCACTGAAGCTTTCTTT. Translated, this gives CASSAQTGVGTEAFF.